Below are 17 T cell receptor beta chains sequenced from a single sample in a study of shared clonotypes between healthy human individuals. TCRdb's copy holds only in-frame clones and misses some; the assay was immunoSEQ multiplex PCR. The sample yields about 2 million clones, over 85% seen once. Sequencing was carried out using naive CD4+ T cells sorted from blood. As to subset: CD45RA+ positively selected. The receptors originated from a man aged 18 to 30 in good health.

This clone appeared once. The chain joins TRBV28 to TRBJ1-3; no clear D gene. There are 17 residues in the CDR3. Germline-derived CDR1 and CDR2 are MDHEN and SYDVKM. With 2 bases removed from V and 3 bases from J, the gap between germline ends came to 17 bases. DNA of the CDR3: TGTGCCAGCAGTTTACTCTTTCGCGGGGAGTATGGAAACACCATATATTTT. It translates to CASSLLFRGEYGNTIYF.

The V call is TRBV13, the J call TRBJ1-6; the D is unclear. Trimming left V 1 base short and J 10 bases short, with 8 bases between. CDR1 is PRHDT, CDR2 FYEKMQ, per germline (reference sequence). The CDR3 sequence is 13 residues long. The CDR3: CASSLEPESPLHF. CDR3 DNA sequence: TGTGCCAGCAGCTTAGAACCCGAATCACCCCTCCACTTT. Based on the CDR3 plus reference TRBV13 and TRBJ1-6, the full variable domain is AAGVIQSPRHLIKEKRETATLKCYPIPRHDTVYWYQQGPGQDPQFLISFYEKMQSDKGSIPDRFSAQQFSDYHSELNMSSLELGDSALYFCASSLEPESPLHFGNGTRLTVT.

The chain has TRBV14 and TRBJ2-1, with D uncertain. V was pared by 6 bases and J by 10 bases, with 13 bases between. The CDR3 runs 12 residues. Germline loops: CDR1 SGHDN, CDR2 FVKESK. The CDR3: CASSFTTGEQFF. The CDR3 nucleotides read TGTGCCAGCAGTTTCACGACTGGCGAGCAGTTCTTC.

DNA for the CDR3: TGTGCCAGCAGCTTTGGCGCGGGAGGGGCCAACGTCCTGACTTTC. Translating it yields CASSFGAGGANVLTF. The gene calls are TRBV7-3 and TRBJ2-6; D is possibly TRBD2 (6 bases). CDR1 is SGHTA, CDR2 FQGTGA, per germline. V lost 3 bases to trimming and J lost 4 bases, with 10 bases between them. CDR3 length: 15 amino acids. Together with reference TRBV7-3 and TRBJ2-6, the CDR3 gives the full variable domain: GAGVSQTPSNKVTEKGKYVELRCDPISGHTALYWYRQSLGQGPEFLIYFQGTGAADDSGLPNDRFFAVRPEGSVSTLKIQRTERGDSAVYLCASSFGAGGANVLTFGAGSRLTVL.

The chain couples TRBV2 to TRBJ1-5, with 7 bases aligning to TRBD1. V shed 7 bases, J shed 7 bases, and the junction held 7 bases outside the gene matches. Per the germline V gene, CDR1 is SNHLY and CDR2 is FYNNEI. The CDR3 runs to 13 residues. The chain's CDR3 is CASTAGGGQPQHF. The CDR3 bases are TGTGCCAGCACCGCAGGGGGTGGACAGCCCCAGCATTTT.

CDR3 bases: TGTGCCAGCAGTTATGGTGGAGCGGGGCAGGGGCTATCCTACGAGCAGTACTTC. It is translated as CASSYGGAGQGLSYEQYF. The V gene is TRBV11-1, the J gene TRBJ2-7, with D possibly TRBD2 on 7 matching bases. CDR3 size: 18 residues. Trimming removed 6 bases from V and 1 base from J, with 25 bases in between. CDR1 is SGHAT and CDR2 is FQDESV in the germline V gene (reference sequence).

The chain combines TRBV7-9 with TRBJ1-2; no clear D. The germline V gene encodes CDR1 SEHNR and CDR2 FQNEAQ (reference sequence). Deletions cut 5 bases from V and 6 bases from J, with 22 bases between. This CDR3 comprises 16 residues. The CDR3 region has the DNA TGTGCCAGCAGCCAACTTTGGGGTGAAGGCTCGCATGGCTACACCTTC. Amino acids: CASSQLWGEGSHGYTF.

The gene calls are TRBV9 and TRBJ1-1, with unresolved D. Germline V gene data show CDR1 as SGDLS and CDR2 as YYNGEE. Trimming removed 0 bases from V and 7 bases from J, with 13 bases in between. CDR3 length: 14 amino acids. The CDR3 spells CASSVDLIAVEAFF. In DNA, the CDR3 is TGTGCCAGCAGCGTAGACCTCATAGCCGTTGAAGCTTTCTTT.

This clone is a singleton in its sample. The V call is TRBV28, the J call TRBJ2-7; a possible D gene is TRBD2 (7 bases). The CDR3 is made up of 13 amino acids. Germline lookup yields CDR1 MDHEN and CDR2 SYDVKM. Deletions cut 7 bases from V and 3 bases from J, with 13 bases between. This CDR3 is CASIGGGIYEQYF. The CDR3 DNA reads TGTGCCAGCATAGGGGGGGGAATCTACGAGCAGTACTTC.

The chain recombines TRBV19 with TRBJ2-5; tentative D call: TRBD2 (6 bases). V lost 4 bases and J lost 1, with 10 bases in between. Germline V gene lookup returns CDR1 LNHDA and CDR2 SQIVND (reference sequence). CDR3 size: 14 residues. The DNA for the CDR3 is TGTGCCAGTAGTACCGGGACTCCCCAAGAGACCCAGTACTTC. It specifies CASSTGTPQETQYF.

The V and J genes are TRBV5-4 and TRBJ2-5, with D maybe TRBD2 (6 bases). CDR3 size: 15 residues. V gave up 2 bases and J gave up 2 bases, with 13 bases separating them. Germline assignment: CDR1 SGHNT and CDR2 YYREEE (reference sequence). The CDR3 nucleotides read TGTGCCAGCAGCTTCCCCTTAGCGGATCAAGAGACCCAGTACTTC. Its translation is CASSFPLADQETQYF. Full variable domain (missing parts from reference TRBV5-4 and TRBJ2-5): ETGVTQSPTHLIKTRGQQVTLRCSSQSGHNTVSWYQQALGQGPQFIFQYYREEENGRGNFPPRFSGLQFPNYSSELNVNALELDDSALYLCASSFPLADQETQYFGPGTRLLVL.

The gene calls are TRBV6-6 and TRBJ1-2; 9 nucleotides line up with TRBD1. The CDR3 runs to 15 residues. Looked up from germline, CDR1 is MNHNY and CDR2 is SVGAGI (reference sequence). V lost 5 bases and J lost 4; bases outside the gene matches: 8. The CDR3 nucleotides are TGTGCCAGCAGTCCGACAGGGGGTTCATTCTATGGCTACACCTTC. It encodes CASSPTGGSFYGYTF.

There are many counts of this clone. V usage is TRBV29-1 and J usage is TRBJ1-5; D not resolved. Trimming removed 7 bases from V and 2 bases from J, with 9 bases in between. Germline loops: CDR1 SQVTM, CDR2 ANQGSEA. The CDR3 runs 12 residues. This chain's CDR3 is CSGCRGNQPQHF. In DNA, the CDR3 is TGCAGCGGCTGTCGTGGCAATCAGCCCCAGCATTTT.

The gene calls are TRBV2 and TRBJ1-1, with no clear D. V was cut by 2 bases and J by 8 bases, with 9 bases left in between. This CDR3 has 12 amino acids. Germline assignment: CDR1 SNHLY and CDR2 FYNNEI. CDR3 in amino acids: CASSEFWVEAFF. The DNA of the CDR3 is TGTGCCAGCAGTGAATTCTGGGTCGAAGCTTTCTTT.

The chain is built from TRBV11-2 and TRBJ2-5; D is uncertain. Per the germline V gene, CDR1 is SGHAT and CDR2 is FQNNGV. The ends were cut back, 0 bases at V and 4 bases at J, with 6 bases in the middle. This CDR3 comprises 13 residues. The DNA for the CDR3 is TGTGCCAGCAGCTTAGATTACTCAGAGACCCAGTACTTC. It yields the protein CASSLDYSETQYF.

J is TRBJ1-6 and V is TRBV5-4; D unclear. V lost 0 bases to trimming and J lost 5 bases, with 6 bases between them. This CDR3 has 14 residues. Germline CDR1 and CDR2: SGHNT and YYREEE (reference sequence). CDR3 in amino acids: CASSLGVNNSPLHF. The CDR3, as DNA: TGTGCCAGCAGCTTGGGAGTTAATAATTCACCCCTCCACTTT.

This rearrangement joins TRBV5-1 to TRBJ2-1, with TRBD2 matching over 9 bases. The V and J ends lost 4 bases and 5 bases, in that order; junction bases with no gene match: 7. The germline V gene has CDR1 SGHRS and CDR2 YFSETQ. The CDR3 has 15 amino acids. The CDR3 region has the DNA TGCGCCAGCAGCCCTAGCGGGGACGGGCACAATGAGCAGTTCTTC. Translating gives CASSPSGDGHNEQFF. Full variable domain (missing parts from reference TRBV5-1 and TRBJ2-1): KAGVTQTPRYLIKTRGQQVTLSCSPISGHRSVSWYQQTPGQGLQFLFEYFSETQRNKGNFPGRFSGRQFSNSRSEMNVSTLELGDSALYLCASSPSGDGHNEQFFGPGTRLTVL.